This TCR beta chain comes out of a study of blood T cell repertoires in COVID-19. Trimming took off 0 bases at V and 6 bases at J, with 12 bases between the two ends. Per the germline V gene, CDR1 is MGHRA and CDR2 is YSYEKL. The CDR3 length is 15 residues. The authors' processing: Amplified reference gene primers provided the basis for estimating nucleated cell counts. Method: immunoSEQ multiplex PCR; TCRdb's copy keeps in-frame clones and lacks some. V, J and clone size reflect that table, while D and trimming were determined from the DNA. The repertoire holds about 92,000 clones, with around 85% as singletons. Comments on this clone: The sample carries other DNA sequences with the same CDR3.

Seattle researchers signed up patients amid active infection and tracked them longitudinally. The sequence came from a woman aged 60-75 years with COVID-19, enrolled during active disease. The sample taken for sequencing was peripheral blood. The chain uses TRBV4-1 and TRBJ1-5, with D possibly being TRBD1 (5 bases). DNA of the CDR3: TGCGCCAGCAGCCAAGAAGGTCAGGGCGGTCAGCCCCAGCATTTT. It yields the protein CASSQEGQGGQPQHF.